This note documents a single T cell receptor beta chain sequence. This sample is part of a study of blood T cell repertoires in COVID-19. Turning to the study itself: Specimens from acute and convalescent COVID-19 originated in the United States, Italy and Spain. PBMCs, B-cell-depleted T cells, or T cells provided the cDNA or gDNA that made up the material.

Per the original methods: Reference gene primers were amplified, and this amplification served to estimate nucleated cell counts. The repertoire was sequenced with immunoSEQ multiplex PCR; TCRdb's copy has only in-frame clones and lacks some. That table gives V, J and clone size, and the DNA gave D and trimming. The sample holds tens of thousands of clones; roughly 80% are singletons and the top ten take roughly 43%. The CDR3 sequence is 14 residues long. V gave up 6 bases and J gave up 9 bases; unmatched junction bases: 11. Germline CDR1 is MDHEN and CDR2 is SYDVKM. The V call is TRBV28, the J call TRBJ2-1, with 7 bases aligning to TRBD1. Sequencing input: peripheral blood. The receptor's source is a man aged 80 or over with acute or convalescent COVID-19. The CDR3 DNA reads TGTGCCAGCAGAAGCAGGGGTGCAGGGGGTGAGCAGTTCTTC. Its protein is CASRSRGAGGEQFF.